This TCR beta chain was retrieved from a study of T cell responses to AZD1222 COVID-19 vaccine. Per germline, CDR1 PRHDT and CDR2 FYEKMQ (reference sequence). Trimming removed 0 bases at V and 2 bases at J, with 11 bases between. CDR3 size: 16 residues. TCRdb keeps only in-frame clones here, not all; method: immunoSEQ multiplex PCR. Of about 62,000 clones listed, approximately 80% were seen once; the top ten hold over 13%. The specimen was peripheral blood, collected on day 0 of AZD1222 vaccination. The V gene is TRBV13, the J gene TRBJ2-1, with no clear D. The TCR originated in an adult in good health. The CDR3 sequence is CASSLGSTAPYNEQFF. The CDR3 DNA is TGTGCCAGCAGCTTAGGGTCGACTGCGCCCTACAATGAGCAGTTCTTC.